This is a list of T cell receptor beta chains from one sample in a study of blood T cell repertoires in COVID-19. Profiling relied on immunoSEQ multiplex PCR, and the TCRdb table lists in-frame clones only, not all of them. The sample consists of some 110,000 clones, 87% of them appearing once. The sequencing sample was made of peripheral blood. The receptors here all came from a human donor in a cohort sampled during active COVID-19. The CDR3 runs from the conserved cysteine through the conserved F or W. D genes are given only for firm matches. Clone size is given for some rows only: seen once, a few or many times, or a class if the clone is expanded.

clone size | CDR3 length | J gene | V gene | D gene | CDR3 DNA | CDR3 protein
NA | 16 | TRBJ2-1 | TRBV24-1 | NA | TGTGCCACCAGTGATTTGCGGCAGGGCTTCTACAATGAGCAGTTCTTC | CATSDLRQGFYNEQFF
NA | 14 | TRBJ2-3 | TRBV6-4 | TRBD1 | TGTGCCAGCAGTTCGGGACAGTCGATGGATACGCAGTATTTT | CASSSGQSMDTQYF
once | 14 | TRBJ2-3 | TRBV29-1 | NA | TGCAGCGTTGTCGACAGGACCCACACAGATACGCAGTATTTT | CSVVDRTHTDTQYF
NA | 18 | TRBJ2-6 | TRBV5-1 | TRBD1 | TGCGCCAGCAGCATATCCCCAGGGGGAGAAACTGGGGCCAACGTCCTGACTTTC | CASSISPGGETGANVLTF
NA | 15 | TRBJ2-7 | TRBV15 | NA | TGTGCCACCAGCCCCGAAGGTAGGCAGGGGGGAGAGCAGTACTTC | CATSPEGRQGGEQYF
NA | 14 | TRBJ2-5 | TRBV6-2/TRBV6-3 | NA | TGTGCCAGCAGTTTAGTGCGGGGTCGGGAGACCCAGTACTTC | CASSLVRGRETQYF
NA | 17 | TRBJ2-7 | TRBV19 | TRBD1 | TGTGCCAGTAGTCGCGGGACAGGGGGCTTCGAACCCTACGAGCAGTACTTC | CASSRGTGGFEPYEQYF
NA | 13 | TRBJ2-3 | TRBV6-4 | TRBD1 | TGTGCCAGCAGTGACTCCGGACAGGCCTGGCAGTATTTT | CASSDSGQAWQYF
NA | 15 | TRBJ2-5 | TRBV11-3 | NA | TGTGCCAGCAGCCCTGACAGGACCCAGGGGGAGACCCAGTACTTC | CASSPDRTQGETQYF
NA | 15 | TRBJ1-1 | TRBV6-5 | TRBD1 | TGTGCCAGCAGTTACAGGGACAGGGGAGGCACTGAAGCTTTCTTT | CASSYRDRGGTEAFF
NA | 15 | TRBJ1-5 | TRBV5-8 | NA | TGTGCCAGCAGCGAGGGTTTCTTCGGCAATCAGCCCCAGCATTTT | CASSEGFFGNQPQHF
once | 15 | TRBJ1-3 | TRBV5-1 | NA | TGCGCCAGCAGCTTGGTGCACGGGAATGGAAACACCATATATTTT | CASSLVHGNGNTIYF
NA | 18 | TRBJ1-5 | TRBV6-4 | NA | TGTGCCAGCAGTGACTCGGTCAGGGGCTCCTTTTTTAATCAGCCCCAGCATTTT | CASSDSVRGSFFNQPQHF
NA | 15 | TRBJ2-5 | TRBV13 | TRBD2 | TGTGCCAGCAGCTTAACTAGTAGCGGGCAAGAGACCCAGTACTTC | CASSLTSSGQETQYF
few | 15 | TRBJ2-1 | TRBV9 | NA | TGTGCCAGCAGCGTAGAAGTTCTAGCGACGAATGAGCAGTTCTTC | CASSVEVLATNEQFF
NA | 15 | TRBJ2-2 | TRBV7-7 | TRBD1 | TGTGCCAGCAGAGAGTACAGGGGTGACGCCGGGGAGCTGTTTTTT | CASREYRGDAGELFF
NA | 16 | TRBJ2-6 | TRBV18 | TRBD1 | TGTGCCAGCTCACCTGAGGGACAGGCTGGGGCCAACGTCCTGACTTTC | CASSPEGQAGANVLTF
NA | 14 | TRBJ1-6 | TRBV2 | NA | TGTGCCAGCAGTGGACAGGAACGGAATTCACCCCTCCACTTT | CASSGQERNSPLHF
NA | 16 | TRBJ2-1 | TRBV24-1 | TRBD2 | TGTGCCACCAGTGACCCGACTAGCGGGAGTTTTAATGAGCAGTTCTTC | CATSDPTSGSFNEQFF
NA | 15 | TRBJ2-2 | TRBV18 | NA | TGTGCCAGCTCACCGAGGCACGAGAACACCGGGGAGCTGTTTTTT | CASSPRHENTGELFF
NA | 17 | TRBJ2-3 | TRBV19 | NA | TGTGCCAGTAGTATAGGGGGGCTAGCGGAGAACACAGATACGCAGTATTTT | CASSIGGLAENTDTQYF
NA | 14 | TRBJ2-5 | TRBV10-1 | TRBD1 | TGCGCCAGCAGTCCCGGAGCAGGGGGCAAGACCCAGTACTTC | CASSPGAGGKTQYF
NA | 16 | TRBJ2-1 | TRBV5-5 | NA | TGTGCCAGCAGCTTGGGAGGAAGGGGGTTTGGCGATGAGCAGTTCTTC | CASSLGGRGFGDEQFF
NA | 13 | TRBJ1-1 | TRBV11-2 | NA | TGTGCCAGCAGCTTAGGGGGGAGGACTGAAGCTTTCTTT | CASSLGGRTEAFF
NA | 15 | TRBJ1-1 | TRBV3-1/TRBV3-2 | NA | TGTGCCAGCAGCCAAGCTGGAGATATGAACACTGAAGCTTTCTTT | CASSQAGDMNTEAFF
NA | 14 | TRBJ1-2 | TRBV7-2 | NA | TGTGCCAGCAGCTTAGCCTTACAGGGTAAGGCGCACACCTTC | CASSLALQGKAHTF
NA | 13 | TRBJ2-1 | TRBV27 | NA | TGTGCCAGCAGTTGGACATACGGCAATGAGCAGTTCTTC | CASSWTYGNEQFF
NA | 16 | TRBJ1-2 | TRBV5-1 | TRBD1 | TGCGCCAGCAGCCCGGGACAGGGGACCCCTCTTCGGGGCTACACCTTC | CASSPGQGTPLRGYTF